Listed below are T cell receptor beta chains from one sample, sequenced in a study of blood T cell repertoires in COVID-19. Profiled with immunoSEQ multiplex PCR; TCRdb holds only in-frame clones, not every one. The profile shows about 63,000 clones, about 83% of them singletons. Sequences were obtained from peripheral blood. These receptor sequences come from a woman aged 80 or over with acute or convalescent COVID-19. The CDR3 runs from the conserved cysteine through the conserved F or W. D genes are given only for firm matches. Expanded clones get a size class; other rows say once, few or many, or leave the size out.

clone size,V gene,J gene,D gene,CDR3 length,CDR3 DNA,CDR3 protein
NA,TRBV21-1,TRBJ2-3,NA,18,TGTGCCAGCAGCCCCTCTATTTGGCGGTCGATAGCGGCGGATACGCAGTATTTT,CASSPSIWRSIAADTQYF
NA,TRBV29-1,TRBJ2-3,NA,14,TGCAGCGCCTCCGGAGGGTCACAGACAGATACGCAGTATTTT,CSASGGSQTDTQYF
NA,TRBV19,TRBJ1-5,NA,16,TGTGCCAGTAGTATGGTGGCGGGGAACGGGAATCAGCCCCAGCATTTT,CASSMVAGNGNQPQHF
NA,TRBV9,TRBJ1-2,NA,14,TGTGCCAGCAGCGTAGTTTCAAGCGGGTGGGGCTACACCTTC,CASSVVSSGWGYTF
NA,TRBV18,TRBJ2-7,TRBD1,15,TGTGCCAGCTCACCTCCGGGACAGGGGGCGCGTGAGCAGTACTTC,CASSPPGQGAREQYF
NA,TRBV2,TRBJ1-4,NA,11,TGTGCCAGCAGATCAGGTGAAAAACTGTTTTTT,CASRSGEKLFF
NA,TRBV28,TRBJ1-1,NA,12,TGTGCCAGCAGTTTATGGTGGCTAGGAGCTTTCTTT,CASSLWWLGAFF
NA,TRBV10-3,TRBJ1-2,TRBD1,13,TGTGCCATCAGGTCGACAGGGGTTGGTGGCTACACCTTC,CAIRSTGVGGYTF
once,TRBV24-1,TRBJ2-7,TRBD1,15,TGTGCCACCAGTGATACCGGGACAGGGCAATACGAGCAGTACTTC,CATSDTGTGQYEQYF
NA,TRBV11-2,TRBJ2-7,TRBD1,16,TGTGCCAGCAGCTTAGATCCGGGACAGCGCTCCTACGAGCAGTACTTC,CASSLDPGQRSYEQYF
NA,TRBV27,TRBJ1-5,TRBD1,17,TGTGCCAGCAGTCCGAGACAGGGGGCGTTGGGCGATCAGCCCCAGCATTTT,CASSPRQGALGDQPQHF
NA,TRBV28,TRBJ1-5,TRBD1,15,TGTGCCAGCAGAACCGGACAGGGTTCATGGCAGCCCCAGCATTTT,CASRTGQGSWQPQHF
NA,TRBV6-6,TRBJ1-5,TRBD1,13,TGTGCCAGCAGTCTACAGGGGGCAGGGCCCCAGCATTTT,CASSLQGAGPQHF
NA,TRBV7-8,TRBJ2-7,TRBD2,18,TGTGCCAGCAGCTTAAAAGGGAGGGGCGAGACAGCACACTACGAGCAGTACTTC,CASSLKGRGETAHYEQYF
NA,TRBV29-1,TRBJ1-1,NA,14,TGCAGCGCCGCGATGACACAGTTGAACACTGAAGCTTTCTTT,CSAAMTQLNTEAFF
NA,TRBV6-5,TRBJ1-1,NA,14,TGTGCCAGCCAACAGGCTGGTAGGAGTACTGAAGCTTTCTTT,CASQQAGRSTEAFF